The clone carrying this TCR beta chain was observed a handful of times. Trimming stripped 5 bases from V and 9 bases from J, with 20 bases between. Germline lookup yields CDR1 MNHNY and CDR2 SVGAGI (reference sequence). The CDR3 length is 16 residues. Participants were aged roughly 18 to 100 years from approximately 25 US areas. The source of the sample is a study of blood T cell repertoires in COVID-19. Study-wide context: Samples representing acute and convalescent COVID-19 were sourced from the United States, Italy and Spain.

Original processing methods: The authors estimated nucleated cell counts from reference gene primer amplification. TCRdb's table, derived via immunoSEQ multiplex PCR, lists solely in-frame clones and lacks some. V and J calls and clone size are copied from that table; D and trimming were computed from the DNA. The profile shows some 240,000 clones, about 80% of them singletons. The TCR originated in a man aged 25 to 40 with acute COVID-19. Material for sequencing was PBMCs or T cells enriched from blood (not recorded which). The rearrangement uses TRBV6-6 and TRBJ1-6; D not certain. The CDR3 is CASSRYLGEASSPLHF. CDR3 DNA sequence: TGTGCCAGCAGTCGATACCTTGGGGAGGCAAGTTCACCCCTCCACTTT.